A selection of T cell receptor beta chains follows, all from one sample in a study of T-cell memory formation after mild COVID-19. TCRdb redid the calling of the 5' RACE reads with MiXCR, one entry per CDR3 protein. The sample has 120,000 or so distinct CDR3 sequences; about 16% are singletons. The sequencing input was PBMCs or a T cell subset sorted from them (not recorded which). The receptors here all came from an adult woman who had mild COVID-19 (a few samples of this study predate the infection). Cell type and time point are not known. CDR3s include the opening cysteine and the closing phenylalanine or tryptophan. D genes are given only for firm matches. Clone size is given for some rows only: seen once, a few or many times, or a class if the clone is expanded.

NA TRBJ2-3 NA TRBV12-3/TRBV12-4 TGTGCCAGCAGAAAAACGGGGGATACGCAGTATTTT CASRKTGDTQYF
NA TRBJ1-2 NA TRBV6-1 TGTGCCAGCAGACACACCGGGACACAAGTGGATGGCTACACCTTC CASRHTGTQVDGYTF
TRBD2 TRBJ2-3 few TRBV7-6 TGTGCCAGCAGCTTAGATTTGGCGGGGGGTACGCAGTATTTT CASSLDLAGGTQYF
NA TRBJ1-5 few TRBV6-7 TGTGCCAGCAGTCCCGATGAGCAGCCCCAGCATTTT CASSPDEQPQHF
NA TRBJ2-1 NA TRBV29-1 TGCAGCGTTCTCTCTGCAACAGGCCCTTCCTACAATGAGCAGTTCTTC CSVLSATGPSYNEQFF
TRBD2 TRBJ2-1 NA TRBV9 TGTGCCAGCAGCGGGGGGAGTTTCGGGACTAGGGGCTACAATGAGCAGTTCTTC CASSGGSFGTRGYNEQFF
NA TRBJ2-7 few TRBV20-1 TGCAGTGCTCACTACCGGAGCTCCTACGAGCAGTACTTC CSAHYRSSYEQYF
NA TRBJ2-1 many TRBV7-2 TGTGCCAGCAGCTTAGCGGCGAATGAGCAGTTCTTC CASSLAANEQFF
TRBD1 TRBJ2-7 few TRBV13 TGTGCCAGCAGCTGGGGACAGGGACCCCACGAGCAGTACTTC CASSWGQGPHEQYF
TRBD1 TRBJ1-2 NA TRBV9 TGTGCCAGCAGCGCCCCGGACAGGCCCTCCAACTATGGCTACACCTTC CASSAPDRPSNYGYTF
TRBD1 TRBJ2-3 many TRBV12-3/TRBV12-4 TGTGCCAGCAGTCGGGACAGACTCACAGATACGCAGTATTTT CASSRDRLTDTQYF
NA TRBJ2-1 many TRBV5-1 TGCGCCAGCAGCCAGACCGGGACCGCTTACAATGAGCAGTTCTTC CASSQTGTAYNEQFF
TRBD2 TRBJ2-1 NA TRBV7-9 TGTGCCAGCAGCCTCAGCGGGGGGGCCAGAAATGAGCAGTTCTTC CASSLSGGARNEQFF
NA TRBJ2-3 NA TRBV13 TGTGCCAGCAGCTTAATATCCGATCTCGGAGATACGCAGTATTTT CASSLISDLGDTQYF
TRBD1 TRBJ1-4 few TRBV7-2 TGTGCCAGCAGCTCGGGACAGGGTGGCCTTCCTGAAAAACTGTTTTTT CASSSGQGGLPEKLFF
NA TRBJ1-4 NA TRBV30 TGTGCCTGGAGTGTAGAGGGGGTCAGCGAAAAACTGTTTTTT CAWSVEGVSEKLFF
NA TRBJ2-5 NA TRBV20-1 TGCAGTGCCGACCGGCAGCTTCGGTACCAAGAGACCCAGTACTTC CSADRQLRYQETQYF
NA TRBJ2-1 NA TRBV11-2 TGTGCCAGCAGCTTCACCGCAGGGGACAATGAGCAGTTCTTC CASSFTAGDNEQFF
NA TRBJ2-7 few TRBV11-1 TGTGCCAGCAGCTCACTGGTAGCGGTTCCTACCTACGAGCAGTACTTC CASSSLVAVPTYEQYF
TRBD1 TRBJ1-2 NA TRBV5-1 TGCGCCAGCAGCTTGACAGGGGACGATGGCTACACCTTC CASSLTGDDGYTF
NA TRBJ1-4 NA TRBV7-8 TGTGCCAGCAGCCCGGCCGGGAGGACTAATGAAAAACTGTTTTTT CASSPAGRTNEKLFF
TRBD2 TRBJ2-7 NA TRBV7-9 TGTGCCAGCAGCTTGTTAGCGGGAAACGAGCAGTACTTC CASSLLAGNEQYF
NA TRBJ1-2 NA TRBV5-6 TGTGCCAGCAGCTTACCGGGACTCAGGGGCTACACCTTC CASSLPGLRGYTF
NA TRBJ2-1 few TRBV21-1 TGTGCCAGCAGCTCCTGCAGCGGGATCTCCTACAATGAGCAGTTCTTC CASSSCSGISYNEQFF
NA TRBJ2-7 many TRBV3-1 TGTGCCAGCAGCTGGGACAAGGGGTACGAGCAGTACTTC CASSWDKGYEQYF
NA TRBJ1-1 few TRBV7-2 TGTGCCAGCAGCTCCCAGAGGAACACTGAAGCTTTCTTT CASSSQRNTEAFF
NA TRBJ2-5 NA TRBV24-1 TGTGCCACTGACGGGAACCACCAAGAGACCCAGTACTTC CATDGNHQETQYF
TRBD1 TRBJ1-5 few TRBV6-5 TGTGCCAGCGGTGGGGCAGGGGGCAGGAACAATCAGCCCCAGCATTTT CASGGAGGRNNQPQHF
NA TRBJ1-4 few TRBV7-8 TGTGCCAGCAGCGACGGCGTGGGTACTAATGAAAAACTGTTTTTT CASSDGVGTNEKLFF
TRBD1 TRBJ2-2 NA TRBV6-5 TGTGCCAGCAGTTACACAGGGGGCACCGGGGAGCTGTTTTTT CASSYTGGTGELFF
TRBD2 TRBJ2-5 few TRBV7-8 TGTGCCAGCAGCCCGCGGACTAGCGGGGGGACGAGGGCCCAGTACTTC CASSPRTSGGTRAQYF
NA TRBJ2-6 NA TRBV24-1 TGTGCCACCAGTGATTTGAGAGAAGGTGGGGCCAACGTCCTGACTTTC CATSDLREGGANVLTF
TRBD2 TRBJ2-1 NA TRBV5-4 TGTGCCAGCAGCTTGGGGACTAGCTGGAGCAATGAGCAGTTCTTC CASSLGTSWSNEQFF
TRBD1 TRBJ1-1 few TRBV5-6 TGTGCCAGCAGCTTAGGACAGGGGGGCGCTGAAGCTTTCTTT CASSLGQGGAEAFF
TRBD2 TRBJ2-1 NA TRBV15 TGTGCCACCAGCAGAGATCCCGCCGGGACTAGCGCGAGGAATGAGCAGTTCTTC CATSRDPAGTSARNEQFF
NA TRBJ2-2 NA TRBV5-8 TGTGCCAGCAGCTTGTTGTTTGGGACCAAAAACACCGGGGAGCTGTTTTTT CASSLLFGTKNTGELFF
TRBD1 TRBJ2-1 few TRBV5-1 TGCGCCAGCAGCCCCGCGACAGGGAGCTCCTACAATGAGCAGTTCTTC CASSPATGSSYNEQFF
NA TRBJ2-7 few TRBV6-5 TGTGCCAGCAGTTACAACCCGTTCTACGAGCAGTACTTC CASSYNPFYEQYF
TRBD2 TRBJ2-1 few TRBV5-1 TGCGCCAGCAGCTTCGGGACTAGAAATGAGCAGTTCTTC CASSFGTRNEQFF
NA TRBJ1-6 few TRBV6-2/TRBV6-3 TGTGCCAGCAGTCGACTGCAGGGTAATTCACCCCTCCACTTT CASSRLQGNSPLHF
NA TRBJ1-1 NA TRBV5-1 TGCGCCAGCAGGTCCGGGAACGGATTGAACACTGAAGCTTTCTTT CASRSGNGLNTEAFF
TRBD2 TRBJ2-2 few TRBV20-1 TGCAGTGCTAGAAGAGCGGGGGCCAACACCGGGGAGCTGTTTTTT CSARRAGANTGELFF
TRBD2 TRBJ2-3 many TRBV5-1 TGCGCCAGCAGCCCCCTAGCGGGGTCAGATACGCAGTATTTT CASSPLAGSDTQYF
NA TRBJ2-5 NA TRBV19 TGTGCCAGTAGAAGCCAGGCCAGGGAAGAGACCCAGTACTTC CASRSQAREETQYF
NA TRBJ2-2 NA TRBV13 TGTGCCAGCAGCTTGATAGGGGCCGGGGAGCTGTTTTTT CASSLIGAGELFF
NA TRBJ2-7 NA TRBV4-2 TGTGCCAGCAGCCAAGAAGGTTGGAGGTACGAGCAGTACTTC CASSQEGWRYEQYF
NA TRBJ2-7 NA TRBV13 TGTGCCAGCAGCTTAGGAGTTCTCGGCAGCTCCGAGCAGTACTTC CASSLGVLGSSEQYF
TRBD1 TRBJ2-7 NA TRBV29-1 TGCAGCGTTGATTCGGAGACAGGGACCTACGAGCAGTACTTC CSVDSETGTYEQYF
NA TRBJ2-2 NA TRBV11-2 TGTGCCAGCAGCTTATCGTTGGGCCAACGACCCGGGGAGCTGTTTTTT CASSLSLGQRPGELFF
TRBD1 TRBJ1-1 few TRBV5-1 TGCGCCAGCAGCTTGGAACAGGGGGTGCTGAACACTGAAGCTTTCTTT CASSLEQGVLNTEAFF
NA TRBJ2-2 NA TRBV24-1 TGTGCCACCAGTGAGCGAGGACACCGCCCCACCGGGGAGCTGTTTTTT CATSERGHRPTGELFF
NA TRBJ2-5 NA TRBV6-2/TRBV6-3 TGTGCCAGCAGTCCCACCGGCAGGGTGGGACAAGAGACCCAGTACTTC CASSPTGRVGQETQYF